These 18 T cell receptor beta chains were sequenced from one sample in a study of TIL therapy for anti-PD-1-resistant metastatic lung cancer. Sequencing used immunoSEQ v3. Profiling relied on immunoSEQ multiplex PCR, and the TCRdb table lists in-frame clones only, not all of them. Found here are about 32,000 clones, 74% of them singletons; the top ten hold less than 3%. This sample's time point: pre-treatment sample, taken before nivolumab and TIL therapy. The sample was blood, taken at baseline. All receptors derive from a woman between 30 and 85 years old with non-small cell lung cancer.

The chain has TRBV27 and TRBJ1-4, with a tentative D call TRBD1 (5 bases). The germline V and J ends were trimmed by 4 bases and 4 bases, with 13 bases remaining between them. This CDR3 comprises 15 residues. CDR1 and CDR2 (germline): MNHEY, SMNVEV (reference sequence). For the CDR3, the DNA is TGTGCCAGCAGTTCGACAGCGACCGTTAATGAAAAACTGTTTTTT. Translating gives CASSSTATVNEKLFF.

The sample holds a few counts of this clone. The CDR3 region has the DNA TGCGCCAGCAGTGAGTCGCGGGGGGTTGAAGCTTTCTTT. It specifies CASSESRGVEAFF. The J gene is TRBJ1-1, the V gene TRBV10-1; TRBD1 is a possible D gene (5 bases). V lost 0 bases and J lost 7, with 9 bases in between. The CDR3 has 13 amino acids. Germline loops: CDR1 WNHNN, CDR2 SYGVQD (reference sequence).

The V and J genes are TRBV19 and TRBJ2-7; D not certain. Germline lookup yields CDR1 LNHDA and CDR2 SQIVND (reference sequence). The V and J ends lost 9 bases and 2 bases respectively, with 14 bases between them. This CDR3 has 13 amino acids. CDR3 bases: TGTGCCAGCCGTGCCCGCCAGGCCTACGAGCAGTACTTC. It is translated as CASRARQAYEQYF.

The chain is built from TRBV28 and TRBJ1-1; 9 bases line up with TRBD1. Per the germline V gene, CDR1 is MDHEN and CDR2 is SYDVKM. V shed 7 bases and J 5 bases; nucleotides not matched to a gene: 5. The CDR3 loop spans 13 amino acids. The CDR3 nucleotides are TGTGCCAGCACCACGGACAGGGGAACTGAAGCTTTCTTT. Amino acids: CASTTDRGTEAFF.

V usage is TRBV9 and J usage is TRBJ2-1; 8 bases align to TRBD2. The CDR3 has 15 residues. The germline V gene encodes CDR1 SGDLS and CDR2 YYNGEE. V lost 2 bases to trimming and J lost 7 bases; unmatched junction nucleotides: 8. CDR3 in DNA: TGTGCCAGCAGCGTGGGTATAGCGGGATTTAATGAGCAGTTCTTC. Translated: CASSVGIAGFNEQFF.

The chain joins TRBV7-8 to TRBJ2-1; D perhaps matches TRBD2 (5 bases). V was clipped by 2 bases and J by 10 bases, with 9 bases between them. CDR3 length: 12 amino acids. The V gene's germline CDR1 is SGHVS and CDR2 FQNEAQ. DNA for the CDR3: TGTGCCAGCAGCTTACAACCGGGAGAGCAGTTCTTC. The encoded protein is CASSLQPGEQFF.

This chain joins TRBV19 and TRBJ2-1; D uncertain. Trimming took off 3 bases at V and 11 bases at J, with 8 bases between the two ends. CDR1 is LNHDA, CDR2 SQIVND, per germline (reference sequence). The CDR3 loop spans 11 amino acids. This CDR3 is CASSMQRQQFF. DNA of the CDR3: TGTGCCAGTAGTATGCAGCGACAGCAGTTCTTC.

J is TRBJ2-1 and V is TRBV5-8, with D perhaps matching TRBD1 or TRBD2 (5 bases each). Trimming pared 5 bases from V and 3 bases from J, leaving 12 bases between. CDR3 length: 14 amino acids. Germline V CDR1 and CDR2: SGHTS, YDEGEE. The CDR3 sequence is CASRRGLVYNEQFF. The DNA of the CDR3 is TGTGCCAGCAGGAGGGGCCTTGTCTACAATGAGCAGTTCTTC. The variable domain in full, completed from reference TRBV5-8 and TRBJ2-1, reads EAGVTQSPTHLIKTRGQQATLRCSPISGHTSVYWYQQALGLGLQFLLWYDEGEERNRGNFPPRFSGRQFPNYSSELNVNALELEDSALYLCASRRGLVYNEQFFGPGTRLTVL.

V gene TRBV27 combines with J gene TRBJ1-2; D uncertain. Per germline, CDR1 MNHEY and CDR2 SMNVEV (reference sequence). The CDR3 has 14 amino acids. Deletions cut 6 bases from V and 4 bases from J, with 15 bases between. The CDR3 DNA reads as TGTGCCAGCAGCAACGGAGGGCCTAGCTATGGCTACACCTTC. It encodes CASSNGGPSYGYTF.

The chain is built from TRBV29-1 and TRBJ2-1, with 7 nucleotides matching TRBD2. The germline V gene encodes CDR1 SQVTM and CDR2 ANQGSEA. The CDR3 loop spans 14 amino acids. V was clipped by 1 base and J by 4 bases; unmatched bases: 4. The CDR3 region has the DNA TGCAGCGTTGAAGGGAGCGGGGCTTACAATGAGCAGTTCTTC. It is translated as CSVEGSGAYNEQFF.

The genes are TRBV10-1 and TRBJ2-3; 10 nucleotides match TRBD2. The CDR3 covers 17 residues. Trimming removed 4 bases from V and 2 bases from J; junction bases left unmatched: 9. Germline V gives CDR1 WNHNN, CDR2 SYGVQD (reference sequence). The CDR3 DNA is TGCGCCAGCAGTGCTGGACTAGCGGCGTTAGCCACAGATACGCAGTATTTT. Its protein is CASSAGLAALATDTQYF.

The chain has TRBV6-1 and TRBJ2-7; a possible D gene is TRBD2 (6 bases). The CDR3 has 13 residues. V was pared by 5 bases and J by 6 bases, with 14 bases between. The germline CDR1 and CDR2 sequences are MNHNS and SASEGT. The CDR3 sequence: CASSLTLAREQYF. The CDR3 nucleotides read TGTGCCAGCAGTCTAACCCTAGCGCGCGAGCAGTACTTC.

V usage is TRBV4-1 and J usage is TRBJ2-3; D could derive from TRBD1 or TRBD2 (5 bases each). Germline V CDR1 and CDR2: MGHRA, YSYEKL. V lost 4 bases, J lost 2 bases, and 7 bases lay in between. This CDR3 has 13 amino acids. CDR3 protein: CASSPGPTDTQYF. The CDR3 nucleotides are TGCGCCAGCAGCCCGGGGCCCACAGATACGCAGTATTTT.

In DNA, the CDR3 is TGTGCCAGCAGTGATCCCAGGACAGGGAAAGCTTTCTTT. Its protein product is CASSDPRTGKAFF. The gene calls are TRBV2 and TRBJ1-1; 8 bases are a match to TRBD1. Germline V gene data show CDR1 as SNHLY and CDR2 as FYNNEI. The CDR3 totals 13 residues. V lost 3 bases to trimming and J lost 9 bases; unmatched junction nucleotides: 6.

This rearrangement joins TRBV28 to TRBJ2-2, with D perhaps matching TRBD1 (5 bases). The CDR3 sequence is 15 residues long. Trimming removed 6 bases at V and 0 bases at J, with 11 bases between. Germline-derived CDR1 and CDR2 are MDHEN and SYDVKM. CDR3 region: CASSLAGTNTGELFF. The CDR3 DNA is TGTGCCAGCAGCCTGGCAGGGACGAACACCGGGGAGCTGTTTTTT.

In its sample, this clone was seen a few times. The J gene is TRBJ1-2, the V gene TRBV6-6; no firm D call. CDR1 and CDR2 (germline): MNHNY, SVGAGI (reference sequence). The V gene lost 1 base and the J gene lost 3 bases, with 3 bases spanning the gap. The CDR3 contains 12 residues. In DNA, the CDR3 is TGTGCCAGCAGTTACTATGACTATGGCTACACCTTC. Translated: CASSYYDYGYTF.

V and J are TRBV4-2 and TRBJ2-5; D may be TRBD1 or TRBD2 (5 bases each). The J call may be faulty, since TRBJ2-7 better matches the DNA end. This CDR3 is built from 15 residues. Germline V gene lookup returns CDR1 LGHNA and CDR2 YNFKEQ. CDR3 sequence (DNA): TGTGCCAGCAGCCTCATGCGAGAGGGACCCTACGAGCAGTACTTC. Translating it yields CASSLMREGPYEQYF.

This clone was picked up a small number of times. The CDR3 loop reads CASKEDRATDTQYF. In DNA form, the CDR3 reads TGTGCCAGCAAGGAGGACAGGGCCACAGATACGCAGTATTTT. V is TRBV27 and J is TRBJ2-3; TRBD1 aligns across 8 bases. The CDR3 totals 14 residues. Losses at the gene ends were 7 bases for V and 2 bases for J; bases not matched to a gene: 5. The germline CDR1 and CDR2 sequences are MNHEY and SMNVEV (reference sequence).